These 27 T cell receptor beta chains were sequenced from one sample in a study of cytomegalovirus exposure and HLA in healthy donors. In the PCR, 60 Vbeta and 13 Jbeta primers were used. TCRdb keeps only in-frame clones here, not all; method: immunoSEQ multiplex PCR. The sample consists of some 120,000 clones, 80% to 90% of them appearing once. The sequencing input was PBMCs. The receptors were gathered from a woman aged 18-29 years in good health and CMV-seropositive.

This clone was seen just once. The chain couples TRBV2 to TRBJ1-6, with D uncertain. There are 12 residues in the CDR3. Germline CDR1 SNHLY, CDR2 FYNNEI. Between the trimmed V and J ends, which lost 4 bases and 5 bases, there was a span of 3 bases. The CDR3 sequence is CASSVDNSPLHF. The CDR3 DNA follows: TGTGCCAGCAGTGTAGATAATTCACCCCTCCACTTT. The variable domain in full, with the rest retrieved from reference TRBV2 and TRBJ1-6, is EPEVTQTPSHQVTQMGQEVILRCVPISNHLYFYWYRQILGQKVEFLVSFYNNEISEKSEIFDDQFSVERPDGSNFTLKIRSTKLEDSAMYFCASSVDNSPLHFGNGTRLTVT.

The J gene is TRBJ2-1, the V gene TRBV20-1, with D tentatively TRBD2 (6 bases). V lost 3 bases and J lost 8, with 8 bases in between. This CDR3 region has 11 residues. CDR1 and CDR2 from the germline V gene are DFQATT and SNEGSKA (reference sequence). CDR3 sequence: CSARGGDEQFF. CDR3 bases: TGCAGTGCTAGGGGGGGAGATGAGCAGTTCTTC.

In nucleotides, the CDR3 is TGTGCCAGCAGCGAAAGGGGACAGGGAACGAACACCGGGGAGCTGTTTTTT. Its protein is CASSERGQGTNTGELFF. V is TRBV6-4 and J is TRBJ2-2; 9 nucleotides line up with TRBD1. With V trimmed by 6 bases and J by 0 bases, 8 bases remained unmatched. The CDR3 loop spans 17 amino acids. In germline, CDR1 is MRHNA, CDR2 SNTAGT.

The chain recombines TRBV4-1 with TRBJ2-2; TRBD1 is a possible D gene (6 bases). Deletions cut 4 bases from V and 4 bases from J, with 13 bases between. CDR1 and CDR2 (germline): MGHRA, YSYEKL. This CDR3 has 15 residues. CDR3 loop: CASSLQGQATGELFF. DNA for the CDR3: TGCGCCAGCAGCCTCCAGGGGCAGGCCACCGGGGAGCTGTTTTTT.

V usage is TRBV4-1 and J usage is TRBJ2-1; possibly TRBD2 for D (5 bases). In germline, CDR1 is MGHRA, CDR2 YSYEKL. CDR3 size: 15 residues. Trimming removed 8 bases from V and 5 bases from J, with 19 bases in between. The CDR3 DNA follows: TGCGCCAGCGGGGAAAGGAGCGCGGGCCACAATGAGCAGTTCTTC. Amino acid sequence: CASGERSAGHNEQFF.

The chain links TRBV6-5 to TRBJ1-5; D call uncertain. This CDR3 spans 14 amino acids. The V gene's germline CDR1 is MNHEY and CDR2 SVGAGI. Trimming took off 5 bases at V and 6 bases at J, with 14 bases between the two ends. The CDR3 coding sequence is TGTGCCAGCAGTGCCACGGGAGGAGTTCAGCCCCAGCATTTT. The encoded protein is CASSATGGVQPQHF.

The J gene is TRBJ1-3, the V gene TRBV10-2; D is unresolved. V was trimmed by 6 bases and J by 2 bases, leaving 14 bases between them. Germline V lookup: CDR1 WSHSY, CDR2 SAAADI. The CDR3 sequence is 15 residues long. CDR3 sequence reads: CASSYTAEAGNTIYF. CDR3 nucleotide sequence: TGCGCCAGCAGCTACACCGCCGAGGCTGGAAACACCATATATTTT.

J is TRBJ2-7 and V is TRBV29-1; D is undetermined. Germline V gene data show CDR1 as SQVTM and CDR2 as ANQGSEA. The CDR3 is made up of 13 amino acids. Trimming left V 1 base short and J 5 bases short, with 12 bases between. CDR3 nucleotides: TGCAGCGTTGAAGGCGTGGGCCTAAACGAGCAGTACTTC. Translated: CSVEGVGLNEQYF.

In this sample, this clone turned up a few times. The V gene is TRBV7-9, the J gene TRBJ1-2; TRBD1 matches 8 bases. The CDR3 is made up of 12 amino acids. Germline CDR1 SEHNR, CDR2 FQNEAQ (reference sequence). V shed 3 bases, J shed 8 bases, and the junction held 2 bases outside the gene matches. The CDR3 DNA follows: TGTGCCAGCAGCTTGGGACAGGAAGGCTACACCTTC. Protein product: CASSLGQEGYTF.

The gene calls are TRBV28 and TRBJ2-7; TRBD1 aligns across 12 bases. J gave up 4 bases and V 8 bases, and 3 bases lay outside the gene matches. The CDR3 is made up of 13 amino acids. Germline loops: CDR1 MDHEN, CDR2 SYDVKM. In nucleotides, the CDR3 is TGTGCCAGCGGGGGACAGGGGGCGTACGAGCAGTACTTC. Translating it yields CASGGQGAYEQYF.

The V and J genes are TRBV7-9 and TRBJ1-1; 8 positions match TRBD1. V dropped 6 bases and J dropped 5; count of bases not matched to a gene: 5. This CDR3 contains 13 residues. Germline CDR1 is SEHNR and CDR2 is FQNEAQ (reference sequence). This CDR3 reads CASRNRGETEAFF. Written as DNA, the CDR3 is TGTGCCAGCAGAAACAGGGGGGAGACTGAAGCTTTCTTT.

As regards this clone: A read error may account for a junction end that differs from germline. CDR3 sequence (DNA): TGTGCCAGCAGCCCGACAGGGGGCAGGACTGAAACTTTCTTT. It encodes CASSPTGGRTETFF. The V gene is TRBV7-9, the J gene TRBJ1-1; the match to TRBD1 covers 10 bases. The CDR3 extends over 14 amino acids. Germline V lookup: CDR1 SEHNR, CDR2 FQNEAQ (reference sequence).

The genes are TRBV4-1 and TRBJ2-7; 8 positions agree with TRBD2. The V and J ends lost 1 base and 5 bases, in that order; junction bases with no gene match: 10. Germline CDR1 and CDR2: MGHRA and YSYEKL. The CDR3 has 16 residues. CDR3 coding DNA: TGCGCCAGCAGCCAAGGATTCCCCGGGGGGGCGGACGAGCAGTACTTC. Residues: CASSQGFPGGADEQYF.

The chain is built from TRBV15 and TRBJ2-2, with D maybe TRBD2 (6 bases). This CDR3 contains 14 residues. V was shortened by 0 bases and J by 9 bases, with 11 bases between the two germline ends. CDR1 is LNHNV, CDR2 YYDKDF, per germline (reference sequence). CDR3 DNA: TGTGCCACCAGCAGAGATCGGGGGACCCGGGAGCTGTTTTTT. The encoded protein is CATSRDRGTRELFF. Full variable domain (outside the CDR3, taken from reference TRBV15 and TRBJ2-2): DAMVIQNPRYQVTQFGKPVTLSCSQTLNHNVMYWYQQKSSQAPKLLFHYYDKDFNNEADTPDNFQSRRPNTSFCFLDIRSPGLGDTAMYLCATSRDRGTRELFFGEGSRLTVL.

About this clone: The junction does not match germline at one end; this may be a read error. This chain uses TRBV10-3 with TRBJ2-7; 11 nucleotides match TRBD2. Germline lookup yields CDR1 ENHRY and CDR2 SYGVKD. CDR3 length: 15 residues. The CDR3 loop is CASSEGSGGAHEQYF. The CDR3 nucleotides read TGTGCCAGCAGTGAAGGTAGCGGGGGGGCCCACGAGCAGTACTTC.

The chain recombines TRBV5-5 with TRBJ1-1; a possible D gene is TRBD1 (5 bases). The germline V gene encodes CDR1 SGHKS and CDR2 YYEKEE (reference sequence). V shed 0 bases and J shed 3 bases, with 9 bases lying between them. This CDR3 contains 14 residues. Here the CDR3 DNA reads TGTGCCAGCAGCTTGGTGGGGCAGTACACTGAAGCTTTCTTT. Translation: CASSLVGQYTEAFF.

The chain has TRBV6-4 and TRBJ2-7; the D gene is possibly TRBD1 (6 bases). The CDR3 has 13 amino acids. Germline V gene lookup returns CDR1 MRHNA and CDR2 SNTAGT. The V end lost 0 bases, the J end lost 7 bases, and 10 bases lay between the germline ends. CDR3 nucleotide sequence: TGTGCCAGCAGTGACTCTCCAGGGGAAGAGCAGTACTTC. Amino acids: CASSDSPGEEQYF.

The chain has TRBV2 and TRBJ2-3; 7 nucleotides agree with TRBD1. Germline V gene sequence: CDR1 SNHLY, CDR2 FYNNEI. Germline trimming cut 8 bases from V and 0 bases from J; bases unmatched to any gene: 5. The CDR3 is 14 amino acids. The CDR3 DNA is TGTGCCAGCGGGGGACAGCCTAGCACAGATACGCAGTATTTT. This sequence encodes CASGGQPSTDTQYF.

The CDR3 nucleotides read TGTGCCACCAGCAGAGATCGGGGGGCATTTGGGGCCAACGTCCTGACTTTC. Translation: CATSRDRGAFGANVLTF. V usage is TRBV15 and J usage is TRBJ2-6; possible D gene TRBD2, 7 bases. The CDR3 extends over 17 amino acids. Germline-derived CDR1 and CDR2 are LNHNV and YYDKDF (reference sequence). V lost 0 bases and J 3 bases, leaving 12 bases between the germline ends.

The chain uses TRBV10-1 and TRBJ2-7, with 10 bases matching TRBD2. CDR3 size: 14 residues. CDR1 is WNHNN, CDR2 SYGVQD, per germline (reference sequence). V trimming: 2 bases; J trimming: 6 bases; junction bases outside the gene matches: 4. CDR3 sequence (DNA): TGCGCCAGCAGTGAGACTAGCGGGATCCGCGAGCAGTACTTC. Residues: CASSETSGIREQYF.

V is TRBV9 and J is TRBJ2-1, with D possibly TRBD2 on 5 matching bases. Trimming took 2 bases from V and 2 from J, leaving 11 bases between them. The CDR3 covers 15 residues. CDR1 and CDR2 from the germline V gene are SGDLS and YYNGEE. DNA for the CDR3: TGTGCCAGCAGCGTTTCGGGAACCCCCTACAATGAGCAGTTCTTC. Translating gives CASSVSGTPYNEQFF.

The CDR3 loop reads CASSVLAGGTDTQYF. In DNA, the CDR3 is TGTGCCAGTAGCGTACTAGCGGGGGGCACAGATACGCAGTATTTT. The chain recombines TRBV19 with TRBJ2-3; 11 nucleotides line up with TRBD2. This CDR3 has 15 residues. Per the germline V gene, CDR1 is LNHDA and CDR2 is SQIVND (reference sequence). V was pared by 6 bases and J by 1 base, with 3 bases of the junction left unmatched.

The genes are TRBV7-6 and TRBJ2-6; weak D call: TRBD1 (6 bases). The V gene lost 6 bases and the J gene lost 4 bases, with 16 bases spanning the gap. Germline V lookup: CDR1 SGHVS, CDR2 FNYEAQ. The CDR3 runs 16 residues. CDR3: CASSSLTGTGANVLTF. CDR3 nucleotides: TGTGCCAGCAGTTCCCTCACAGGGACAGGGGCCAACGTCCTGACTTTC.

In this sample, this clone turned up once. The gene calls are TRBV10-3 and TRBJ2-1; 12 nucleotides agree with TRBD2. Germline V gene data show CDR1 as ENHRY and CDR2 as SYGVKD. The CDR3 spans 16 residues. With V trimmed by 4 bases and J by 7 bases, 8 bases remained unmatched. The CDR3 DNA is TGTGCCATCAGTGGGTCTAGCGGGGGGGCGGGGAATGAGCAGTTCTTC. Its translation: CAISGSSGGAGNEQFF.

This chain connects TRBV25-1 to TRBJ1-5; 8 nucleotides line up with TRBD1. V trimming: 4 bases; J trimming: 3 bases; junction bases outside the gene matches: 8. The CDR3 length is 16 residues. Germline-derived CDR1 and CDR2 are MGHDK and SYGVNS. The CDR3 region is CASSGRDRGPNQPQHF. The DNA of the CDR3 is TGTGCCAGCAGTGGGCGAGACAGGGGCCCCAATCAGCCCCAGCATTTT.

V is TRBV7-6 and J is TRBJ2-5; tentative D call: TRBD2 (5 bases). V lost 2 bases and J lost 2, with 6 bases in between. The CDR3 spans 13 residues. Per germline, CDR1 SGHVS and CDR2 FNYEAQ. CDR3 nucleotide sequence: TGTGCCAGCAGCTTACGGGGACAAGAGACCCAGTACTTC. Translating it yields CASSLRGQETQYF.

This clone was counted only a few times. This chain connects TRBV11-2 to TRBJ2-2, with 8 bases fitting TRBD1. V lost 5 bases, J lost 0 bases, and 8 bases stayed unmatched. Germline V gives CDR1 SGHAT, CDR2 FQNNGV. CDR3 length equals 17 residues. CDR3 protein: CASSPKGQASNTGELFF. CDR3 bases: TGTGCCAGCAGCCCTAAGGGACAGGCCTCGAACACCGGGGAGCTGTTTTTT. Full variable domain (remainder filled in from reference TRBV11-2 and TRBJ2-2): EAGVAQSPRYKIIEKRQSVAFWCNPISGHATLYWYQQILGQGPKLLIQFQNNGVVDDSQLPKDRFSAERLKGVDSTLKIQPAKLEDSAVYLCASSPKGQASNTGELFFGEGSRLTVL.